The 10 T cell receptor beta chains given below trace back to one sample, sequenced in a study of T cells in Graves' hyperthyroidism and ophthalmopathy. What was amplified from RNA transcripts were TCR beta CDR3 regions. The HTBI set primed first-round TCR CDR3 RT-PCR. Using its own MiXCR run on the multiplex PCR reads, TCRdb lists one record per CDR3 protein. The repertoire includes about 580,000 distinct CDR3 sequences, roughly 46% of them detected once, and approximately 8.4% sits in the top ten. Sample: peripheral blood or thyroid tissue (not recorded which). Receptor source: a woman under 30 with Graves' hyperthyroidism.

Many counts were recorded for this clonotype. The chain joins TRBV6-5 to TRBJ2-5; 7 bases fit TRBD2. Germline trimming cut 7 bases from V and 6 bases from J; bases unmatched to any gene: 8. Germline V gene data show CDR1 as MNHEY and CDR2 as SVGAGI. The CDR3 is 13 residues long. The CDR3 region is CASTQTSTKTQYF. CDR3 sequence (DNA): TGTGCCAGCACTCAGACTAGCACGAAGACCCAGTACTTC.

This clonotype was seen more than once but under ten times. The chain has TRBV20-1 and TRBJ2-2; the D gene could be TRBD1 or TRBD2 (6 bases each). The V end lost 5 bases, the J end lost 6 bases, and 19 bases lay between the germline ends. The CDR3 has 15 amino acids. Germline values: CDR1 DFQATT, CDR2 SNEGSKA (reference sequence). The CDR3 protein is CSASPPRGGPGELFF. The DNA of the CDR3 is TGCAGTGCTTCCCCCCCAAGAGGGGGGCCCGGGGAGCTGTTTTTT.

V usage is TRBV29-1 and J usage is TRBJ1-2; 8 positions agree with TRBD1. After removal of 0 bases from V and 4 bases from J, the junction contained 4 bases not matched to a gene. From germline, CDR1 is SQVTM and CDR2 ANQGSEA. The CDR3 is 14 amino acids. Here the CDR3 reads CSVEDGTGGYGYTF. The DNA for the CDR3 is TGCAGCGTTGAAGATGGCACAGGGGGCTATGGCTACACCTTC.

The chain has TRBV20-1 and TRBJ2-1, with 7 nucleotides matching TRBD2. The germline gives CDR1 DFQATT, CDR2 SNEGSKA (reference sequence). Trimming removed 0 bases from V and 7 bases from J; junction bases left unmatched: 12. The CDR3 runs 16 residues. The chain's CDR3 is CSARDDWAGVRNEQFF. The CDR3 bases are TGCAGTGCTAGAGACGATTGGGCGGGAGTACGGAATGAGCAGTTCTTC.

J is TRBJ2-5 and V is TRBV29-1; 9 bases line up with TRBD2. The CDR3 has 15 amino acids. V lost 8 bases, J lost 1 base, and 11 bases stayed unmatched. CDR1 is SQVTM, CDR2 ANQGSEA, per germline. The CDR3 bases are TGCAGCTTAGCGGCCGGGACTAGCTTCCAAGAGACCCAGTACTTC. Encoded protein: CSLAAGTSFQETQYF.

The chain has TRBV7-8 and TRBJ2-1; 8 nucleotides line up with TRBD2. This CDR3 spans 16 amino acids. The V and J ends lost 1 base and 3 bases, in that order; junction bases with no gene match: 5. Germline V gene data show CDR1 as SGHVS and CDR2 as FQNEAQ. The CDR3: CASSLGRREDYNEQFF. Written as DNA, the CDR3 is TGTGCCAGCAGCTTAGGAAGGCGGGAGGACTACAATGAGCAGTTCTTC.

The chain carries TRBV12-3 or TRBV12-4 and TRBJ1-4; perhaps TRBD1 as D (6 bases). V was cut by 6 bases and J by 9 bases, with 17 bases left in between. CDR3 length: 14 amino acids. CDR3 bases: TGTGCCAGCAGCACTGTCGGGGGCAGGAAAAAACTGTTTTTT. Amino acids: CASSTVGGRKKLFF.

The chain joins TRBV28 to TRBJ1-5, with D uncertain. The germline CDR1 and CDR2 sequences are MDHEN and SYDVKM. V was pared by 5 bases and J by 5 bases, with 13 bases between. The CDR3 contains 14 residues. The CDR3 sequence: CASSLNGLYQPQHF. CDR3 sequence (DNA): TGTGCCAGCAGTCTCAATGGGTTGTATCAGCCCCAGCATTTT.

Concerning this clonotype itself: A much larger clone differs by one base, so this may be a read error. V usage is TRBV4-1 and J usage is TRBJ2-5; maybe TRBD1 (7 bases). In germline, CDR1 is MGHRA, CDR2 YSYEKL. CDR3 length: 14 amino acids. Trimming cost V 4 bases and J 9 bases, with 18 bases left between them. CDR3 DNA sequence: TGCGCCAGCAGCCCAGGGGGACTTAGCAGGGCCCAGTACTTC. Amino acids: CASSPGGLSRAQYF.

To note about this clonotype: A much larger clone differs by one base, so this may be a read error. The V gene is TRBV20-1, the J gene TRBJ2-2; 10 nucleotides match TRBD2. There are 15 residues in the CDR3. Germline-derived CDR1 and CDR2 are DFQATT and SNEGSKA (reference sequence). DNA for the CDR3: TGCAGTGCTAGATTTGGACTAGCGGCCACCGAGGAGCTGTTTTTT. Translating it yields CSARFGLAATEELFF.